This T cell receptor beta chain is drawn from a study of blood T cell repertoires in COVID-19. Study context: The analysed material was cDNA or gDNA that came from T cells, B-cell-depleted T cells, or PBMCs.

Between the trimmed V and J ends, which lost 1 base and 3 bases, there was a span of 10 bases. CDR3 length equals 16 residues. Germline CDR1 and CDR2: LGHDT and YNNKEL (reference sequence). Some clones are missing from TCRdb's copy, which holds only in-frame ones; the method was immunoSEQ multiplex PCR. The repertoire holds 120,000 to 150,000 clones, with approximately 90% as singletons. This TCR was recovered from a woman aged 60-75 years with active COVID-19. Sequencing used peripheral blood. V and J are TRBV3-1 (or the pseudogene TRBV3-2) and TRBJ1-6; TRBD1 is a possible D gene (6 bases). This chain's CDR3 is CASSQAQGHYNSPLHF. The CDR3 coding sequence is TGTGCCAGCAGCCAAGCACAGGGACACTATAATTCACCCCTCCACTTT.